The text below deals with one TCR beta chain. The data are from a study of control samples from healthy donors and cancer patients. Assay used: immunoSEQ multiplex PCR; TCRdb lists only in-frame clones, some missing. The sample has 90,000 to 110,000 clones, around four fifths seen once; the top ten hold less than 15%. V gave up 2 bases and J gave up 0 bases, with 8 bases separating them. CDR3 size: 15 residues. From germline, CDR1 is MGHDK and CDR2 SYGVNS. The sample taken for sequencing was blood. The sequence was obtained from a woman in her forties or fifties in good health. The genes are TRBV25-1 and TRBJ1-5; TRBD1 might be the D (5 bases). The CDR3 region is CASSEGTYSNQPQHF. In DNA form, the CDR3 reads TGTGCCAGCAGTGAAGGGACCTATAGCAATCAGCCCCAGCATTTT.